This T cell receptor (beta chain) was observed in a study of T cell responses to AZD1222 COVID-19 vaccine. Comments on this clone: Antigen specificity is unknown.

This table comes from immunoSEQ multiplex PCR, and its TCRdb copy is limited to in-frame clones, with some not included. The table shows about 130,000 clones, with over 65% occurring only once. Trimming cost V 8 bases and J 5 bases, with 12 bases left between them. The CDR3 contains 12 residues. CDR1 SNHLY and CDR2 FYNNEI come from the germline V gene. Study-level points and caveats: After the peak T cell response, and only then, were repertoires sampled.

The receptor was isolated from an adult in good health. Material: peripheral blood, obtained on day 0 of AZD1222 vaccination. This chain uses TRBV2 with TRBJ1-1, with TRBD1 as a possible D gene (6 bases). Written as DNA, the CDR3 is TGTGCCAGCGAAGACAGGCGGACTGAAGCTTTCTTT. This codes for CASEDRRTEAFF.